Sequencing of this T cell receptor (beta chain) was carried out in a study of T cell responses to AZD1222 COVID-19 vaccine. General study results and limits: Following two doses of AZD1222, Spike-specific TCR breadth and depth rose. Spike was spanned by vaccine-associated CD4 TCRs, with dominance at 160-218 and 743-854. Mostly white British, mostly female donors; authors suggested clonal diversity may be underestimated.

Worth noting for this clone: Its antigen is unknown.

The repertoire was sequenced with immunoSEQ multiplex PCR; TCRdb's copy has only in-frame clones and lacks some. Of about 79,000 clones in the sample, approximately 90% were seen once. The TCR was taken from an adult in good health. The source was peripheral blood, collected on day 0 of MenACWY control vaccination.

In DNA, the CDR3 is TGTGCCAGTAGTGGACAGGACAGCGGGTTTGCTGAAGCTTTCTTT. This sequence encodes CASSGQDSGFAEAFF. The chain employs TRBV19 and TRBJ1-1; 7 nucleotides line up with TRBD1. With 5 bases clipped from V and 6 bases from J, the junction kept 12 bases outside the gene matches. CDR1 is LNHDA, CDR2 SQIVND, per germline (reference sequence). CDR3 length: 15 amino acids.